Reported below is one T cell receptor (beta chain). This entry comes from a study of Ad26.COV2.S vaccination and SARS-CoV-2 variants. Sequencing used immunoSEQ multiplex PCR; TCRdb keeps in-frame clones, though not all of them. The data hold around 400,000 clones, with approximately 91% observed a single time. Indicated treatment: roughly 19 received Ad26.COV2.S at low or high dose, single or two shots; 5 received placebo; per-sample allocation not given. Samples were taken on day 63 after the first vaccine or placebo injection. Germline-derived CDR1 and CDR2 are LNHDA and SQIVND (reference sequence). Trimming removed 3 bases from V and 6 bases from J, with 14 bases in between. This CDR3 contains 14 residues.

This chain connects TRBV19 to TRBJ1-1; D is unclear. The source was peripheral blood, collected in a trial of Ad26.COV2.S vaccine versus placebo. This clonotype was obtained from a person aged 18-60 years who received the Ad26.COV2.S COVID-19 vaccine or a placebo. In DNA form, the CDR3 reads TGTGCCAGTAGTATCGGTGGACTTAACGCTGAAGCTTTCTTT. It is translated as CASSIGGLNAEAFF. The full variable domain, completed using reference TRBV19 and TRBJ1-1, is DGGITQSPKYLFRKEGQNVTLSCEQNLNHDAMYWYRQDPGQGLRLIYYSQIVNDFQKGDIAEGYSVSREKKESFPLTVTSAQKNPTAFYLCASSIGGLNAEAFFGQGTRLTVV.